A selection of T cell receptor beta chains follows, all from one sample in a study of tumor and adjacent non-tumor tissue in lung cancer. TCRdb re-derived calls from the multiplex PCR reads in MiXCR, one entry per CDR3 protein. The sample lists 35,000 to 50,000 distinct CDR3 sequences; roughly 60% were seen once. The sample taken for sequencing was distant non-tumor lung tissue. Receptor source: a man aged 45-65 years with non-small cell lung cancer. The CDR3 runs from the conserved cysteine through the conserved F or W. D genes are given only for firm matches. Clone size is not always given. Where it is, it says once, few, many or a class for expanded clones.

J gene,V gene,D gene,clone size,CDR3 protein,CDR3 DNA
TRBJ2-5,TRBV20-1,NA,NA,CSATTGSQVTQYF,TGCAGTGCCACGACAGGATCTCAAGTGACCCAGTATTTC
TRBJ2-1,TRBV11-3,TRBD2,NA,CASSSTSGEYNELFF,TGTGCCAGCAGCTCGACTAGCGGAGAATACAATGAGCTGTTCTTC
TRBJ2-1,TRBV6-1,TRBD2,many,CASDVGSGRQNEQFF,TGTGCCAGCGACGTGGGGAGCGGGAGACAGAATGAGCAGTTCTTC
TRBJ2-7,TRBV29-1,NA,many,CSVESQGYEQYF,TGCAGCGTTGAAAGTCAAGGCTACGAGCAGTACTTC
TRBJ2-1,TRBV6-5,TRBD2,NA,CVISKTSGSSYNEQFF,TGTGTCATCAGTAAAACTAGCGGGTCCTCCTACAATGAGCAATTCTTC
TRBJ2-7,TRBV11-1,NA,NA,CASGLSGVLEQYF,TGTGCCAGCGGTTTATCAGGAGTCTTGGAGCAGTACTTC
TRBJ1-5,TRBV19,NA,NA,CASSTYIISPLSNQPQHF,TGTGCCAGTAGCACTTATATAATTAGCCCTTTGAGCAATCAGCCCCAGCATTTT
TRBJ2-5,TRBV14,TRBD2,many,CASSQALAGPQETQYF,TGTGCCAGCAGCCAAGCCTTAGCGGGACCCCAAGAGACCCAGTACTTC
TRBJ1-1,TRBV11-2,NA,once,CASSPEMNTEAFF,TGTGCCAGCAGCCCAGAGATGAACACTGAAGCTTTCTTT
TRBJ2-1,TRBV4-2,NA,NA,CASGQEEGRNKQFF,TGTGCCAGCGGCCAAGAAGAGGGGCGTAATAAGCAGTTCTTC
TRBJ2-3,TRBV29-1,TRBD1,many,CSVARQGATSDTQYF,TGCAGCGTTGCTCGACAGGGGGCGACATCAGATACGCAGTATTTT
TRBJ2-5,TRBV13,NA,many,CASSRAVQETQYF,TGTGCCAGCAGCCGAGCGGTGCAGGAGACCCAGTACTTC
TRBJ2-3,TRBV4-1,NA,NA,CASSQVSLRDPHTDTRYF,TGCGCCAGCAGCCAAGTAAGTCTCCGGGACCCTCACACAGATACGCGGTATTTT
TRBJ2-7,TRBV4-2,TRBD2,NA,CASSQDTGASGPSSYEQYF,TGTGCTAGCAGCCAAGATACCGGGGCTAGCGGGCCCTCCTCCTACGAGCAGTACTTC
TRBJ2-6,TRBV5-1,TRBD1,NA,CASSLHQGAAGTNVLSF,TGCGCCAGCAGCTTACACCAGGGGGCTGCTGGGACCAACGTCCTGAGTTTC
TRBJ2-4,TRBV5-6,NA,many,CASSLKSRGRYIQYF,TGTGCCAGCAGCTTAAAGTCCCGTGGAAGATACATTCAGTACTTC
TRBJ1-6,TRBV12-3/TRBV12-4,NA,many,CASSPRDNSPLHF,TGTGCCAGCAGTCCCCGCGATAATTCACCCCTCCACTTT
TRBJ2-7,TRBV6-5,NA,many,CASSYSERRQDEQYF,TGTGCCAGCAGTTACTCGGAGCGGAGACAGGACGAGCAGTACTTC
TRBJ1-5,TRBV6-1,TRBD1,NA,CASSEVGGSQPQHF,TGTGCCAGCAGTGAAGTAGGGGGCAGTCAGCCCCAGCATTTT
TRBJ1-2,TRBV29-1,TRBD1,NA,CCAQQGGANYGYTF,TGCTGCGCTCAGCAGGGGGGAGCTAACTATGGCTACACATTC
TRBJ2-3,TRBV7-6,NA,NA,CASSTTDTQYF,TGTGCCAGCAGCACCACAGATACGCAGTATTTT
TRBJ2-7,TRBV29-1,NA,NA,CSVGYSEQYF,TGCAGCGTTGGGTACAGTGAGCAGTACTTC
TRBJ2-1,TRBV28,NA,NA,CASNTGRPYIEQFF,TGTGCCAGTAATACCGGGAGACCATACATTGAGCAGTTCTTC
TRBJ2-3,TRBV11-1,TRBD2,many,CASSSEGLTTDTQYF,TGTGCCAGCAGCTCGGAGGGACTAACCACAGATACGCAGTATTTT
TRBJ2-2,TRBV29-1,NA,once,CIAGPNTGELFF,TGCATCGCCGGCCCGAACACGGGGGAGCTGTTTTTT
TRBJ2-5,TRBV7-2,TRBD2,NA,CASSQQNSGGKKQETQYF,TGTGCCAGCAGCCAACAGAATAGCGGGGGAAAGAAGCAAGAGACCCAGTACTTC
TRBJ1-1,TRBV6-6,NA,NA,CASSYANTEAFF,TGTGCCAGCAGTTACGCCAACACTGAGGCTTTCTTT
TRBJ1-2,TRBV12-3/TRBV12-4,NA,many,CASSLWTGAGYGYTF,TGTGCCAGCAGTTTATGGACGGGAGCCGGGTATGGCTACACCTTC